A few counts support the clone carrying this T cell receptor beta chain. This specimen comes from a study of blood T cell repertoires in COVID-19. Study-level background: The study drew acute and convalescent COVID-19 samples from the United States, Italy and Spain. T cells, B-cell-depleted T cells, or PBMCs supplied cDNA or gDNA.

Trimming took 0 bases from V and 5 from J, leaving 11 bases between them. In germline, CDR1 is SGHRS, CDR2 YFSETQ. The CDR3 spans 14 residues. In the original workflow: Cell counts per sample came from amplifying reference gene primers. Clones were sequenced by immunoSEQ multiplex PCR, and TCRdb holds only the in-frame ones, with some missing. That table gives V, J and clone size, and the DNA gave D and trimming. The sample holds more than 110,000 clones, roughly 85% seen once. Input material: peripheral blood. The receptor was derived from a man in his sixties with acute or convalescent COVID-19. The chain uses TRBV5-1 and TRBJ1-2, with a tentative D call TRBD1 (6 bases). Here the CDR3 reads CASSLEGTTYGYTF. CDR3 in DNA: TGCGCCAGCAGCTTGGAAGGGACAACGTATGGCTACACCTTC.